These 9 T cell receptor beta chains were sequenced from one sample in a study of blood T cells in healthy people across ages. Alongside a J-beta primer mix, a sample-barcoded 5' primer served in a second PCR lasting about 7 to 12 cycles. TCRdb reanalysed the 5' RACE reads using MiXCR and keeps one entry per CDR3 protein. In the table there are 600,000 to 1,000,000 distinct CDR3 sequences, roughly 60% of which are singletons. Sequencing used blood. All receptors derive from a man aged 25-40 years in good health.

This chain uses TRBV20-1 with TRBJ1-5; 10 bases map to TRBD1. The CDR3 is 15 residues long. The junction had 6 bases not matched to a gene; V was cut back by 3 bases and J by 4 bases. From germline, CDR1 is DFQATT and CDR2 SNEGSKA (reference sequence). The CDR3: CSASSWGQGNQPQHF. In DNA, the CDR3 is TGCAGTGCTAGCTCGTGGGGACAGGGGAATCAGCCCCAGCATTTT.

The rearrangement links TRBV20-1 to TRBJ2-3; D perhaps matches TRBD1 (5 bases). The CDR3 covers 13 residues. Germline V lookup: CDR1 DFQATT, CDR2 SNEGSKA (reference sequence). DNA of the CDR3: TGCAGCTATTCGACAGCTAGCACAGATACGCAGTATTTT. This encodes CSYSTASTDTQYF.

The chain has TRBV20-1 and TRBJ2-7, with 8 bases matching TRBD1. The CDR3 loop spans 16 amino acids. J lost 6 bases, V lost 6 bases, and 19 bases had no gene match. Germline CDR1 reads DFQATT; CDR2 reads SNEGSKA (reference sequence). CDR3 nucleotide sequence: TGCAGTGCCAGAAGACGACAGGGGTCGCCTAGGGGCGAGCAGTACTTC. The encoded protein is CSARRRQGSPRGEQYF.

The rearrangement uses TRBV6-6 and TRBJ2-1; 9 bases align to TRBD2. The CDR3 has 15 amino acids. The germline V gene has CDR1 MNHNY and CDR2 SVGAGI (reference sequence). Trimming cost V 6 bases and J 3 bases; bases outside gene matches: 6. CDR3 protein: CASRIAGEGYNEQFF. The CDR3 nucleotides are TGTGCCAGCAGGATAGCGGGAGAGGGCTACAATGAGCAGTTCTTC.

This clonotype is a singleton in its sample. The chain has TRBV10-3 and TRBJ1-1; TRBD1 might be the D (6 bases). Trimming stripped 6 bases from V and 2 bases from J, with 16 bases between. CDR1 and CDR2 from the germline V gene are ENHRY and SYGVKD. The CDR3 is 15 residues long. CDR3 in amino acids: CAISTAGTFNTEAFF. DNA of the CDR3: TGTGCCATCAGCACAGCCGGGACATTTAACACTGAAGCTTTCTTT.

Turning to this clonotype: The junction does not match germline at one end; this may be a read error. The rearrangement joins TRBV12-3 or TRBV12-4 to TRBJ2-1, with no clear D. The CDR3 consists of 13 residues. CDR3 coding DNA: TGTGCCAGCGCGGACGGCATCTACAATGAGCGGTTCTTC. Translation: CASADGIYNERFF.

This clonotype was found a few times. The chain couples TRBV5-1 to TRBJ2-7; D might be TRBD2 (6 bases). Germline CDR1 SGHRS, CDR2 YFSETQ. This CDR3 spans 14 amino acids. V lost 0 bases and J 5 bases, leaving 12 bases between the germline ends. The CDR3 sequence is CASSLVGGFNEQYF. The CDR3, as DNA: TGCGCCAGCAGCTTGGTGGGGGGATTCAACGAGCAGTACTTC.

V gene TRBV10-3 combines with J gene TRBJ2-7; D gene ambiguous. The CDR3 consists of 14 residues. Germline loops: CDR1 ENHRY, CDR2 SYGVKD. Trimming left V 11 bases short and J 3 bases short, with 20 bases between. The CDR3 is CAARRARFVYEQYF. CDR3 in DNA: TGTGCCGCCCGGCGCGCCAGGTTTGTCTACGAGCAGTACTTC.

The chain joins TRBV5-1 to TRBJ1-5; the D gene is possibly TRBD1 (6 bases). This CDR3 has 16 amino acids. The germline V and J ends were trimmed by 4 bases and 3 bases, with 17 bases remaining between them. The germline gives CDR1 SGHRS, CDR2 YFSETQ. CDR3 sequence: CASSLGPGHNNQPQHF. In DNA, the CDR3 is TGCGCCAGCAGCCTGGGACCGGGACACAACAATCAGCCCCAGCATTTT.